These 4 T cell receptor beta chains came from one sample sequenced in a study of T cells in localized non-small cell lung cancer. Only in-frame clones appear in the TCRdb table, and some are missing; sequencing was by immunoSEQ multiplex PCR. The profile shows 50,000 to 75,000 clones, approximately 90% of them singletons. Sequences were derived from peripheral blood, sampled before any cancer treatment. Source of these receptors: a man aged 35-69 years with stage I squamous cell lung carcinoma.

This chain uses TRBV5-4 with TRBJ2-3; D is unresolved. The germline gives CDR1 SGHNT, CDR2 YYREEE (reference sequence). This CDR3 contains 14 residues. Deletions cut 0 bases from V and 1 base from J, with 6 bases between. For the CDR3, the DNA is TGTGCCAGCAGCTTGGAGCTCGGCACAGATACGCAGTATTTT. Its protein product is CASSLELGTDTQYF.

The chain employs TRBV5-6 and TRBJ1-3; D remains ambiguous. Trimming pared 2 bases from V and 0 bases from J, leaving 3 bases between. The length of the CDR3 is 13 residues. Germline CDR1 reads SGHDT; CDR2 reads YYEEEE. CDR3 DNA: TGTGCCAGCAGCTTCTTCTCTGGAAACACCATATATTTT. As protein: CASSFFSGNTIYF.

This chain connects TRBV27 to TRBJ2-2, with D unresolved. Germline V lookup: CDR1 MNHEY, CDR2 SMNVEV (reference sequence). The CDR3 is 12 amino acids. Trimming stripped 2 bases from V and 2 bases from J, with 0 bases between. CDR3 protein: CASSLNTGELFF. In DNA, the CDR3 is TGTGCCAGCAGTTTAAACACCGGGGAGCTGTTTTTT.

J is TRBJ2-3 and V is TRBV10-1, with 8 bases matching TRBD2. Trimming took 0 bases from V and 4 from J; bases not matched to a gene: 6. The germline V gene encodes CDR1 WNHNN and CDR2 SYGVQD (reference sequence). The CDR3 totals 16 residues. This chain's CDR3 is CASSESKTSASDTQYF. The CDR3 nucleotides read TGCGCCAGCAGTGAGTCGAAGACTAGCGCTTCAGATACGCAGTATTTT.